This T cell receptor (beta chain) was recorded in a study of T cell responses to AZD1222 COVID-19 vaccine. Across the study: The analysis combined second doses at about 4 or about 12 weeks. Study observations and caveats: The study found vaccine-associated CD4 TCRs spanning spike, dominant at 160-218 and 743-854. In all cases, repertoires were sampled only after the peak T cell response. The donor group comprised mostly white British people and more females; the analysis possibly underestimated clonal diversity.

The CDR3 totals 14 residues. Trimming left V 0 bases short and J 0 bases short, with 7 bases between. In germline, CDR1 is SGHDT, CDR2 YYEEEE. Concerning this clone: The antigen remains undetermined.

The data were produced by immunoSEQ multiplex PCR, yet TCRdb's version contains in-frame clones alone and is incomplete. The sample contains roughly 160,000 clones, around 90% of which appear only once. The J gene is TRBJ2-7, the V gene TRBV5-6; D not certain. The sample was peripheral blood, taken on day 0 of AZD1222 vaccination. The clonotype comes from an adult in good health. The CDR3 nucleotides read TGTGCCAGCAGCTTGGGGCTTGGCTCCTACGAGCAGTACTTC. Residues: CASSLGLGSYEQYF.